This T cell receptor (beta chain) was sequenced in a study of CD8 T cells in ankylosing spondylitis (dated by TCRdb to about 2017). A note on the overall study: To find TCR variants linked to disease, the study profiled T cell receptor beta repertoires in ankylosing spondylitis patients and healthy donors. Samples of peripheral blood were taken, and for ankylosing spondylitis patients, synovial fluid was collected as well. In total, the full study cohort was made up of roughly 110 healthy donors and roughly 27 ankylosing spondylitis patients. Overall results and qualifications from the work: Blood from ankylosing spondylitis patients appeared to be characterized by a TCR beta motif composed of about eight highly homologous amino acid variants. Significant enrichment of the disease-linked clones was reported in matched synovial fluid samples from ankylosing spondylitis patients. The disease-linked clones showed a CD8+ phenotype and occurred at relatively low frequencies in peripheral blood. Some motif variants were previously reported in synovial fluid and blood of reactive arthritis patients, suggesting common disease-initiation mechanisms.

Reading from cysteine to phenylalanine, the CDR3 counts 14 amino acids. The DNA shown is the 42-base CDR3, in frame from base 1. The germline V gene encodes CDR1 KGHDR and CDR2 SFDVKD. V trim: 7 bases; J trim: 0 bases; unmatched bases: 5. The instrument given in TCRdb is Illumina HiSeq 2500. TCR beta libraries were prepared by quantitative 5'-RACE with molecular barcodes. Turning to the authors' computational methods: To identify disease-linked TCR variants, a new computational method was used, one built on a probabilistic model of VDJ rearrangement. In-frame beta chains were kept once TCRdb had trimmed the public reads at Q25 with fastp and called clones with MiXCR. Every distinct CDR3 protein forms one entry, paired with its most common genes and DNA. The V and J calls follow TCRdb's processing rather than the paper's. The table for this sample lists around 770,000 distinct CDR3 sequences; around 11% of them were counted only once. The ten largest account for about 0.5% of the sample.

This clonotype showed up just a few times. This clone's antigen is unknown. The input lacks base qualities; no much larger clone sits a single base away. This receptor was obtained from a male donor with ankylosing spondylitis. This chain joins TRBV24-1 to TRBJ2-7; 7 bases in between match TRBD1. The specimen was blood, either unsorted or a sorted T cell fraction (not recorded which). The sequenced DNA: TGTGCCACCAGCAAGACAGGGAACTCCTACGAGCAGTACTTC. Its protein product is CATSKTGNSYEQYF.